This T cell receptor beta chain is drawn from a study of breast tumors, draining lymph nodes, adjacent tissues. Findings and caveats of the study: Luminal-like breast cancer showed significantly higher tumor–nontumor repertoire similarity than basal-like. Tumors had less TCR diversity than lymph nodes, more than nontumor tissue. The lymph node origin of tumor T cells was framed as consistent with a hypothesis, not demonstrated.

This CDR3 is built from 13 residues. Germline assignment: CDR1 LGHNT and CDR2 FRNRAP. One entry per CDR3 protein, called by TCRdb with MiXCR from the multiplex PCR reads. The sample lists 200,000 or so distinct CDR3 sequences; approximately 31% were seen once. The lymph nodes were axillary draining lymph nodes from breast cancer patients. In regard to this clonotype: Its antigen is as yet unknown. Germline is not matched at one junction end, which may reflect a read error.

Sequencing input: axillary lymph node tissue. The V and J genes are TRBV12-5 and TRBJ2-3; 8 bases match TRBD1. The TCR originated in a female donor with breast cancer. Some clones in this sample may be carry-over from other donors' samples. CDR3 in amino acids: CASSFVDRGTQYF. As DNA, the CDR3 is TGTGCTAGTAGTTTCGTTGACAGGGGTACGCAGTATTTT.